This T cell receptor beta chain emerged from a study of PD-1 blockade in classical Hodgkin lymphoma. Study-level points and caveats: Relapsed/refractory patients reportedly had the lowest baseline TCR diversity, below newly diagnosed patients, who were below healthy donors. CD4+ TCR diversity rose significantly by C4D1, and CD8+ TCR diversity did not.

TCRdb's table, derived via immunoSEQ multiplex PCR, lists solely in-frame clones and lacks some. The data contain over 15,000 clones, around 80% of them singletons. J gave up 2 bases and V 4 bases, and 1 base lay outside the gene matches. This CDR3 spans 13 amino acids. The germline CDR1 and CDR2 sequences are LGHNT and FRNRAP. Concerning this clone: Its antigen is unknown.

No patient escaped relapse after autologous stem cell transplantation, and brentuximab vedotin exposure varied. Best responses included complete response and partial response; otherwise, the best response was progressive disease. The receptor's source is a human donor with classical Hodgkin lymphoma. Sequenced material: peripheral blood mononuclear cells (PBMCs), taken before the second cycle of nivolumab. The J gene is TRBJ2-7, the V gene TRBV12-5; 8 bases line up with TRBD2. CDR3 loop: CASGSGGTYEQYF. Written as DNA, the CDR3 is TGTGCTAGTGGTTCGGGGGGGACCTACGAGCAGTACTTC.